This T cell receptor beta chain was retrieved from a study of T cell repertoires in cytomegalovirus infection. Study-level background: TCR beta signatures that were public indicated CMV infection and matching HLA type. Broader study findings: The ex vivo response was dominated by HLA-C-restricted CMV-specific TCR beta clonotypes.

From the reads, TCRdb called clonotypes with MiXCR, one entry per CDR3 protein. The repertoire consists of approximately 730,000 distinct CDR3 sequences, with just under 30% occurring once and the leading ten covering roughly 14%. On this clonotype itself: The antigen remains unidentified.

Trimming cost V 5 bases and J 3 bases; bases outside gene matches: 13. Germline V gives CDR1 SEHNR, CDR2 FQNEAQ (reference sequence). The CDR3 is 17 amino acids. The input for sequencing was cultured CD8+ T cells from PBMCs, taken from culture after CMV antigen stimulation. The J gene is TRBJ2-3, the V gene TRBV7-9; 8 positions agree with TRBD1. The clonotype originates from a human donor in good health (CMV status not recorded). Some clones in this sample may be carry-over from other donors' samples. The CDR3 reads CASSPSPAGGATDTQYF. CDR3 DNA: TGTGCCAGCAGCCCTTCTCCAGCAGGGGGCGCAACAGATACGCAGTATTTT.